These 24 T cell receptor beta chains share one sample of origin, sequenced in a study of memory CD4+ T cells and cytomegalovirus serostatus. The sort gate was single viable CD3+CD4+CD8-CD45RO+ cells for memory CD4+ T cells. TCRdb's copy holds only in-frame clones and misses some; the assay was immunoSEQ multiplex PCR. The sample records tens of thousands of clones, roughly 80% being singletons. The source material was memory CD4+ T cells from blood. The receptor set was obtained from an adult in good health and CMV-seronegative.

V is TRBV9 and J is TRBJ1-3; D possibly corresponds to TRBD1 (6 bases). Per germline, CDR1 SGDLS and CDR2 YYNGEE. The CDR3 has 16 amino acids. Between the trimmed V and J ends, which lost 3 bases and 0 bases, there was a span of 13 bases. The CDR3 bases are TGTGCCAGCAGCGCCGACAGGCCGAGCTCTGGAAACACCATATATTTT. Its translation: CASSADRPSSGNTIYF.

DNA for the CDR3: TGTGCCAGCAGCCCCAACGCCCTATTGCACACAGATACGCAGTATTTT. Protein product: CASSPNALLHTDTQYF. This chain joins TRBV2 and TRBJ2-3; D gene unclear. The CDR3 contains 16 residues. V was shortened by 6 bases and J by 2 bases, with 18 bases between the two germline ends. Germline CDR1 and CDR2: SNHLY and FYNNEI.

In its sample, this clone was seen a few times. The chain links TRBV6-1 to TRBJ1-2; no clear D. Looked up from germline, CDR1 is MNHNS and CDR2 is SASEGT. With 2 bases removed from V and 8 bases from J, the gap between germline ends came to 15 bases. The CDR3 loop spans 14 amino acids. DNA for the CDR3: TGTGCCAGCAGTGAATTTCCCCCGTCGGGCGGCTACACCTTC. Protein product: CASSEFPPSGGYTF.

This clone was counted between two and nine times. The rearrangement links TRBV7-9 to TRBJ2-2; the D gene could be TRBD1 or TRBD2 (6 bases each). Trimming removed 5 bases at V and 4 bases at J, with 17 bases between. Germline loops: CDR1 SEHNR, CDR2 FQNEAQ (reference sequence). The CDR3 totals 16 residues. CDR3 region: CASSPKGGSGTGELFF. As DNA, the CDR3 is TGTGCCAGCAGCCCGAAAGGGGGGTCGGGCACCGGGGAGCTGTTTTTT.

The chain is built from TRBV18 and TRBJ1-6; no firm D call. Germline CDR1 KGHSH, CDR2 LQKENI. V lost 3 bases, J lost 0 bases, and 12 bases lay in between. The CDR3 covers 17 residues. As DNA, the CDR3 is TGTGCCAGCTCACCGAATGGATTCGACTCCTATAATTCACCCCTCCACTTT. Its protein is CASSPNGFDSYNSPLHF.

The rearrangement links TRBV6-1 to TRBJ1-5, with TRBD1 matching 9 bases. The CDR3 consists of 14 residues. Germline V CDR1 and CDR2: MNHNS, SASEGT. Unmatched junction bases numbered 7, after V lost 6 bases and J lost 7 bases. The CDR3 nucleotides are TGTGCCAGCAGGGACAGGGGTGCATCGCAGCCCCAGCATTTT. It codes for CASRDRGASQPQHF.

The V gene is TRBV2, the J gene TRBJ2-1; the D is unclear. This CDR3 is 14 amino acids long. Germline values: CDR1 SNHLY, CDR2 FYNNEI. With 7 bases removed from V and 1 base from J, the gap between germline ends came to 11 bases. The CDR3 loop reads CASNFLLSYNEQFF. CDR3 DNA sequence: TGTGCCAGCAACTTCCTCCTTTCCTACAATGAGCAGTTCTTC.

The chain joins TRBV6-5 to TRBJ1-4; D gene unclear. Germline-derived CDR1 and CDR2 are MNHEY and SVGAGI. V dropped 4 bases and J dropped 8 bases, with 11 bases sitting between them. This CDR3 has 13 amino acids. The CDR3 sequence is CASSFMLGEKLFF. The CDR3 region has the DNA TGTGCCAGCAGTTTTATGCTCGGGGAAAAACTGTTTTTT.

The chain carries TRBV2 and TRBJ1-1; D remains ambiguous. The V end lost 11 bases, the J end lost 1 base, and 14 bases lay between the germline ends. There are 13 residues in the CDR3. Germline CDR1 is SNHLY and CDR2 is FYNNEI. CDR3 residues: CALGRAGNTEAFF. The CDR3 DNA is TGTGCCCTCGGGCGGGCTGGGAACACTGAAGCTTTCTTT.

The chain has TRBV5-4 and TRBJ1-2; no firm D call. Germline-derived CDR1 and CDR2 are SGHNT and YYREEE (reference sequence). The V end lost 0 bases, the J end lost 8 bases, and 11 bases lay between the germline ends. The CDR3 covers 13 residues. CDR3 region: CASSLASGVGYTF. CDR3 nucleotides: TGTGCCAGCAGCTTGGCCTCCGGGGTCGGCTACACCTTC.

The CDR3 protein is CASSLGGQGGELFF. The CDR3 DNA sequence: TGTGCCAGCAGTTTAGGGGGGCAAGGCGGGGAGCTGTTTTTT. This chain uses TRBV28 with TRBJ2-2; the D call may be TRBD1 or TRBD2 (6 bases each). The ends were cut back, 2 bases at V and 7 bases at J, with 11 bases in the middle. Germline CDR1 MDHEN, CDR2 SYDVKM. The CDR3 has 14 amino acids.

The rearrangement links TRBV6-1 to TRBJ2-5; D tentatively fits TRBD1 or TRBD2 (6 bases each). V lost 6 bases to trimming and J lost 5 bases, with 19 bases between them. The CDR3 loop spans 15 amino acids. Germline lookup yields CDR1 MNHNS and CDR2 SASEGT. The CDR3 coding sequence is TGTGCCAGCAGGGAGCTCGGGGGCGGGTGGGAGACCCAGTACTTC. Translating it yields CASRELGGGWETQYF.

This chain's CDR3 is CASRGTDRGITEAFF. The CDR3 nucleotides are TGTGCCAGCAGAGGGACCGACAGGGGGATTACTGAAGCTTTCTTT. The rearrangement links TRBV6-1 to TRBJ1-1; 9 nucleotides line up with TRBD1. Germline V lookup: CDR1 MNHNS, CDR2 SASEGT. After removal of 6 bases from V and 5 bases from J, the junction contained 10 bases not matched to a gene. The CDR3 is 15 residues long.

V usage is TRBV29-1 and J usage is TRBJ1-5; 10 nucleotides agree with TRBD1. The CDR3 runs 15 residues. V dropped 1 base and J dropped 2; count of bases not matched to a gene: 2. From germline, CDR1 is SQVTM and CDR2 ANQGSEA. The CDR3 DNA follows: TGCAGCGTTGAAGTCGGGACAGGGGGCAATCAGCCCCAGCATTTT. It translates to CSVEVGTGGNQPQHF.

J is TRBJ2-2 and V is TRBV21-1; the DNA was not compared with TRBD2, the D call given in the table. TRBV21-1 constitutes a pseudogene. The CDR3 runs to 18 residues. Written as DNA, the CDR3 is TGTGCCAGCAGCAAAGGTACGTGTCGGGCGGGCCGCACCGGGGAGCTGTTTTTT. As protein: CASSKGTCRAGRTGELFF.

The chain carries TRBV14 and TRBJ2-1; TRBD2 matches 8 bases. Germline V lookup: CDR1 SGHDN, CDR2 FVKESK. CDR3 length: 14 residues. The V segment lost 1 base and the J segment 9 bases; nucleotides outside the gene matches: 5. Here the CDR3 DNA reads TGTGCCAGCAGCCAAGCGATGCTAGCGGGTGAGCAGTTCTTC. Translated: CASSQAMLAGEQFF. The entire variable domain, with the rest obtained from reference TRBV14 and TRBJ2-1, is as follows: EAGVTQFPSHSVIEKGQTVTLRCDPISGHDNLYWYRRVMGKEIKFLLHFVKESKQDESGMPNNRFLAERTGGTYSTLKVQPAELEDSGVYFCASSQAMLAGEQFFGPGTRLTVL.

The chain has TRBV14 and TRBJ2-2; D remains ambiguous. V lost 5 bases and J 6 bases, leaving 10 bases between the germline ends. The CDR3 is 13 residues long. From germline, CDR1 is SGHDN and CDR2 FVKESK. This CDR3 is CASSLLSPGELFF. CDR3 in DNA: TGTGCCAGCAGCTTACTGTCGCCCGGGGAGCTGTTTTTT.

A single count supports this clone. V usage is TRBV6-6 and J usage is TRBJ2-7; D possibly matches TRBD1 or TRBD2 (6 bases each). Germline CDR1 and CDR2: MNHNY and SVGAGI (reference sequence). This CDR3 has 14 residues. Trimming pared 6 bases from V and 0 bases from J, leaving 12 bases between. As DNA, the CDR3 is TGTGCCAGCAGCTTGGGGGGCAGCTCCTACGAGCAGTACTTC. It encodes CASSLGGSSYEQYF.

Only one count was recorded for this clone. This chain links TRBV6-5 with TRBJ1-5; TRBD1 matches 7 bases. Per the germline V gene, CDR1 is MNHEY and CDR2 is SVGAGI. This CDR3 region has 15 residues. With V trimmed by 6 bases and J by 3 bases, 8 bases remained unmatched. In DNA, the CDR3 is TGTGCCAGCAGGTCCAACAGGGGACCCAATCAGCCCCAGCATTTT. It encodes CASRSNRGPNQPQHF.

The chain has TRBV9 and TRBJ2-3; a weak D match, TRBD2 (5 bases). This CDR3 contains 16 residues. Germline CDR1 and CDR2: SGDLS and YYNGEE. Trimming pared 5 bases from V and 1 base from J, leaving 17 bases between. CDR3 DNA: TGTGCCAGCAGTAAAATTCAGCGGACTCGCACAGATACGCAGTATTTT. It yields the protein CASSKIQRTRTDTQYF.

CDR3 sequence: CATDRTGNSNQPQHF. As DNA, the CDR3 is TGTGCCACCGATCGGACGGGAAATAGCAATCAGCCCCAGCATTTT. The chain couples TRBV6-1 to TRBJ1-5; D not certain. The germline V and J ends were trimmed by 10 bases and 0 bases, with 16 bases remaining between them. The CDR3 has 15 residues. The germline V gene encodes CDR1 MNHNS and CDR2 SASEGT.

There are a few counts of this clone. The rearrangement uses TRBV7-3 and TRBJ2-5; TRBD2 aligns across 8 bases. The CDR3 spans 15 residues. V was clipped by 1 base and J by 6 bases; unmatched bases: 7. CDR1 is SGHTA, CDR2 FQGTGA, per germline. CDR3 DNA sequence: TGTGCCAGCAGCTTAAGAAACCCGGGAGGGAAGACCCAGTACTTC. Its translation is CASSLRNPGGKTQYF.

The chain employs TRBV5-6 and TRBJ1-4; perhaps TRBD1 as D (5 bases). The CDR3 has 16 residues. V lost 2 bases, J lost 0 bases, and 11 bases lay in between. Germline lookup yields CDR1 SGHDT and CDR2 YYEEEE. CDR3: CASSFGGSTTNEKLFF. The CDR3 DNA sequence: TGTGCCAGCAGCTTCGGGGGGTCGACAACTAATGAAAAACTGTTTTTT.

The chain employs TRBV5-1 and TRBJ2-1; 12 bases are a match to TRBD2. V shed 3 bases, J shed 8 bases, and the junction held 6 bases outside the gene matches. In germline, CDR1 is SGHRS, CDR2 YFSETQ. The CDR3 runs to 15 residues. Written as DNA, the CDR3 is TGCGCCAGCAGCTCTGCTAGCGGGGGGGCTGATGAGCAGTTCTTC. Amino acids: CASSSASGGADEQFF.